This T cell receptor (beta chain) was observed in a study of monozygotic twins with inflammatory bowel disease. Study-wide results and limits: It was not supported that a single strong signal or clonotype was associated with IBD. A reduction in TCRbeta diversity (inverse Simpson) was seen in IBD patients relative to healthy co-twins.

Germline V lookup: CDR1 SGHRS, CDR2 YFSETQ. The CDR3 is 15 amino acids. cDNA for each sample came from eight separate reactions. Template switching incorporated UMIs with a 6-nucleotide sample barcode. TCRdb re-called the 5' RACE reads; one entry per CDR3 protein, DNA not given. The record lists 300,000 to 400,000 distinct CDR3 sequences, of which the ten most abundant hold around 2.6%. As concerns this clonotype: The antigen remains unidentified.

The receptor was isolated from a human donor with ulcerative colitis or Crohn's disease, or a healthy co-twin of an affected twin (not recorded which). V is TRBV5-1 and J is TRBJ2-3. The sample was blood. This chain's CDR3 is CASSLEAIPNDTQYF.